This T cell receptor (beta chain) came from a study of T cells after posttransplantation cyclophosphamide. Overall study findings and caveats: TRB clonality was highly associated with recipient CMV seropositivity and reactivation. Donor-recipient repertoire similarity was low at 1-2 months, rising over year one.

Cyclophosphamide on days +3 and +4 followed busulfan-fludarabine conditioning and a marrow graft. Clones were sequenced by immunoSEQ multiplex PCR, and TCRdb holds only the in-frame ones, with some missing. The sample comprises about 2,000 clones, around 70% of which are singletons, and approximately 8.3% rests with the top ten. Concerning this clone itself: The antigen is unknown.

The CDR3 sequence is 13 residues long. Germline assignment: CDR1 SGDLS and CDR2 YYNGEE. V lost 0 bases and J 10 bases, leaving 12 bases between the germline ends. The chain uses TRBV9 and TRBJ2-3, with D unclear. This clonotype originated in a male patient aged 45-60 years who received an allogeneic stem cell transplant from a related donor and was CMV-positive. Some T cells may trace back to the graft donor. The sample was PBMCs, taken 33 to 35 days after a stem cell transplant with posttransplant cyclophosphamide. The CDR3 nucleotides are TGTGCCAGCAGCGTAGGAGGAGTTTATGCGCAGTATTTT. The encoded protein is CASSVGGVYAQYF.